This T cell receptor beta chain was recovered during a study of post-analysis software for immune sequencing data (dated by TCRdb to 2015 to 2017). With regard to the full study: Disease courses on record covered relapsing-remitting, secondary progressive and progressive-relapsing multiple sclerosis, though some patients had no subtype annotation. The patient repertoires were set against about 12 previously published healthy control repertoires from donors whose ages ranged from roughly 6 to 27 years. A subset of samples was prepared in parallel using single-end sample barcoding, then pooled and co-amplified after Illumina adapter ligation. Broader findings and caveats from the paper: Strong co-clustering of samples prepared in the same batch was shown by direct clustering with F measure, prompting a batch-effect correction. Significantly lower normalized Chao1 diversity was found in multiple sclerosis patients than in controls, suggesting substantial peripheral T-cell clonal expansion. Patients showed significantly higher frequencies than controls for 4 or 5 TRBV segments, among them TRBV5-6, TRBV5-1 and TRBV20-1. The control group was slightly older than the multiple sclerosis patient group.

This clonotype appeared a few times. Its antigen specificity is not known. Base quality data are lacking; no much larger clone is found one base away. To demonstrate the VDJtools post-analysis software, TCR beta repertoires were profiled from the peripheral blood of roughly 12 young patients with multiple sclerosis. The multiple sclerosis patients were children and adolescents ranging in age from roughly 6 to 15 years. The library was built by means of PCR. Sequencing was carried out with an Illumina HiSeq 2500. To reduce PCR and sequencing biases, unique molecular identifiers were incorporated into the TCR beta cDNA libraries. About 500,000 cDNA molecules were obtained for every 1 to 10 million input T cells, so each molecule roughly corresponded to one T cell. The patient libraries were prepared and sequenced with the same protocol used for the earlier healthy control dataset. Samples belonging to the same batch were prepared together, multiplexed and sequenced on a shared HiSeq lane. On the authors' methods: Raw barcoded reads were processed with MIGEC, and single-read molecular identifier groups were discarded before consensus assembly and CDR3 extraction. VDJtools was used for post-analysis of the clonotype tables, with diversity normalized by down-sampling every dataset to the smallest sample size. Repertoire overlap clustering matched CDR3 amino acid but not nucleotide sequences to correct batch-related cross-sample contamination. TCRdb itself trimmed the public reads at Q25 with fastp, ran MiXCR and retained productive beta chains. Under each unique CDR3 protein, matching rows form one entry showing the most common genes and DNA. TCRdb, rather than the study authors, made the V and J calls. This sample is represented by roughly 410,000 distinct CDR3 sequences; about a third of them were singletons. The ten largest clonotypes hold around 15% of the sample.

According to the germline V gene (reference sequence), CDR1 reads LGHDT and CDR2 reads YNNKEL. Reading from cysteine to phenylalanine, the CDR3 counts 17 amino acids. CDR3 DNA is the only sequence kept; it has 51 bases, read in frame from the first base. V lost 0 bases and J lost 6 bases; the stretch between them is 18 bases long. The material sequenced was blood. The receptor comes from a girl under 18 with multiple sclerosis. The V gene is TRBV3-1 and the J gene is TRBJ2-1; the D gene is perhaps TRBD1, from 5 matching bases. The DNA sequence reads TGTGCCAGCAGCCAAGAGATTGCGGCAGGGCCTGGCAATGAGCAGTTCTTC. This yields the protein CASSQEIAAGPGNEQFF.